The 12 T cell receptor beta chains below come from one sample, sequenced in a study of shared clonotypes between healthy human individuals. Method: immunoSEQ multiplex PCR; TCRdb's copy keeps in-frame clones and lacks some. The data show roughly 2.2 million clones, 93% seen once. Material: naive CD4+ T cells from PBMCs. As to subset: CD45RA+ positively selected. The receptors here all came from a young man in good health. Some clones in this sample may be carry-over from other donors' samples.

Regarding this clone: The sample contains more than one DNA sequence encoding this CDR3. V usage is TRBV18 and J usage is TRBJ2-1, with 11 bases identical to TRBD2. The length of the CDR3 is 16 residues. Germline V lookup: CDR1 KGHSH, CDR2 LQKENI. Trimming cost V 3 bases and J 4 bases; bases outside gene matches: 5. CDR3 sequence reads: CASSPPGLAAYNEQFF. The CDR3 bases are TGTGCCAGCTCACCTCCGGGACTAGCGGCATACAATGAGCAGTTCTTC.

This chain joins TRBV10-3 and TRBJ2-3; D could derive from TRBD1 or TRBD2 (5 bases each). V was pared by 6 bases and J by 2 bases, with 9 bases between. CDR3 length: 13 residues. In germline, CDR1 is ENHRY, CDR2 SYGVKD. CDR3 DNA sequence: TGTGCCATCAGGAGGGGATTCACAGATACGCAGTATTTT. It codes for CAIRRGFTDTQYF.

CDR3 sequence: CASSSSGGSYEQYF. Here the CDR3 DNA reads TGCGCCAGCAGTTCGAGCGGGGGCTCCTACGAGCAGTACTTC. This sequence joins TRBV10-2 and TRBJ2-7; 8 positions agree with TRBD2. The CDR3 has 14 amino acids. V shed 5 bases, J shed 0 bases, and the junction held 3 bases outside the gene matches. Germline V gene data show CDR1 as WSHSY and CDR2 as SAAADI.

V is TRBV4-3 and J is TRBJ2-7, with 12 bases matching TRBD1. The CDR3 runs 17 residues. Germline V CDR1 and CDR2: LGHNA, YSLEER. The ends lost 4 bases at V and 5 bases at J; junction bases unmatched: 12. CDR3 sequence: CASSRDYGGQGANEQYF. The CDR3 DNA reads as TGCGCCAGCAGCCGCGACTATGGGGGACAGGGGGCAAACGAGCAGTACTTC.

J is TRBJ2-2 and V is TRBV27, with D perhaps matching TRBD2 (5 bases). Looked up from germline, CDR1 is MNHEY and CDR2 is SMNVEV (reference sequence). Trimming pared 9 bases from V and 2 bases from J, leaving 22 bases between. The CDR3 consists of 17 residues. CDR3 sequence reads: CARVRGDAGLNTGELFF. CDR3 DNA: TGTGCCAGGGTTCGTGGGGATGCGGGTCTAAACACCGGGGAGCTGTTTTTT.

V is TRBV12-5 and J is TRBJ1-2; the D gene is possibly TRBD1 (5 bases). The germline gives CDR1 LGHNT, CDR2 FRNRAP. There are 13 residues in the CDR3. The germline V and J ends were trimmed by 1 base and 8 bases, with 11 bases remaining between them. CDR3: CASGLGQLDGYTF. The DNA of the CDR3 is TGTGCTAGTGGTTTGGGACAGCTTGACGGCTACACCTTC.

DNA for the CDR3: TGTGCCAGCACTAATCCCGAGAGTTACTACGAGCAGTACTTC. Translating it yields CASTNPESYYEQYF. The gene calls are TRBV18 and TRBJ2-7; D is unclear. The CDR3 spans 14 residues. CDR1 is KGHSH and CDR2 is LQKENI in the germline V gene. V lost 8 bases to trimming and J lost 3 bases, with 17 bases between them.

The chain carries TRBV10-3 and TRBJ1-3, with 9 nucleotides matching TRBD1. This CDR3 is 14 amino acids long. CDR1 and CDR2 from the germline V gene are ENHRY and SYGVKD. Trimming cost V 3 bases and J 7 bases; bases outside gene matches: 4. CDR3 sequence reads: CAISDTGGANTIYF. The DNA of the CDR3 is TGTGCCATCAGTGACACAGGGGGCGCGAACACCATATATTTT.

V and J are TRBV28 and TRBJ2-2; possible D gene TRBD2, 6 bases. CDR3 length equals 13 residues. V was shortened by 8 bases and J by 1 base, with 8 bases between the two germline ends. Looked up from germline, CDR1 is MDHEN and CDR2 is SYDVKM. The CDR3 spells CASRDLNTGELFF. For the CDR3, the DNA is TGTGCCAGCCGGGACTTGAACACCGGGGAGCTGTTTTTT.

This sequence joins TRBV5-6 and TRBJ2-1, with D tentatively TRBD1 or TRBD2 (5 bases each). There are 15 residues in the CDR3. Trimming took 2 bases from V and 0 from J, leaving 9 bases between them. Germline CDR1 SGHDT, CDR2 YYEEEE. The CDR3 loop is CASSFGASSYNEQFF. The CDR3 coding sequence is TGTGCCAGCAGCTTCGGGGCGAGCTCCTACAATGAGCAGTTCTTC. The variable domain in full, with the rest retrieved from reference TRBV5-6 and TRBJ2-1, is DAGVTQSPTHLIKTRGQQVTLRCSPKSGHDTVSWYQQALGQGPQFIFQYYEEEERQRGNFPDRFSGHQFPNYSSELNVNALLLGDSALYLCASSFGASSYNEQFFGPGTRLTVL.

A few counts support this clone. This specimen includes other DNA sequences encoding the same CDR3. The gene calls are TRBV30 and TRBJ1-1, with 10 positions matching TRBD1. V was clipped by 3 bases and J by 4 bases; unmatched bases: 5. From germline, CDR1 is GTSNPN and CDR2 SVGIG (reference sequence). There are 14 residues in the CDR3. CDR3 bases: TGTGCCTGGAGCCGCGACAGGGGGCTCACTGAAGCTTTCTTT. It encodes CAWSRDRGLTEAFF.

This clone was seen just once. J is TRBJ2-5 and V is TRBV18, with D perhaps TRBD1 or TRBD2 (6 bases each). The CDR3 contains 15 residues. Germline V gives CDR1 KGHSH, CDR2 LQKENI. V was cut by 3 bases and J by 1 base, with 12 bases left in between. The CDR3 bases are TGTGCCAGCTCACCGGCGGGACACAGCCAAGAGACCCAGTACTTC. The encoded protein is CASSPAGHSQETQYF. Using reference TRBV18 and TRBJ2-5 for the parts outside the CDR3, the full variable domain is NAGVMQNPRHLVRRRGQEARLRCSPMKGHSHVYWYRQLPEEGLKFMVYLQKENIIDESGMPKERFSAEFPKEGPSILRIQQVVRGDSAAYFCASSPAGHSQETQYFGPGTRLLVL.